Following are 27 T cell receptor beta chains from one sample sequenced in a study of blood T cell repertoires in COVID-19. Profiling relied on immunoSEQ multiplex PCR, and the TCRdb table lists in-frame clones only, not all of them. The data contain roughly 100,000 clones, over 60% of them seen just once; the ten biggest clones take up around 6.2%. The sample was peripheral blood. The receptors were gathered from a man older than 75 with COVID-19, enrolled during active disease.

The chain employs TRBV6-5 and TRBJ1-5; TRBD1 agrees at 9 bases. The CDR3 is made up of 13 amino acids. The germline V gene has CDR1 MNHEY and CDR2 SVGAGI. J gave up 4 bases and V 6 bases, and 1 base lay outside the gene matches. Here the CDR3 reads CASRTGGNQPQHF. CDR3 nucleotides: TGTGCCAGCAGGACAGGGGGGAATCAGCCCCAGCATTTT.

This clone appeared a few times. The CDR3 region is CPRGRRASQTQYF. The DNA of the CDR3 is TGTCCCCGAGGGAGGAGGGCCTCACAGACCCAGTACTTC. The rearrangement uses TRBV27 and TRBJ2-5, with a possible D match to TRBD2 (6 bases). Germline assignment: CDR1 MNHEY and CDR2 SMNVEV (reference sequence). The CDR3 has 13 amino acids.

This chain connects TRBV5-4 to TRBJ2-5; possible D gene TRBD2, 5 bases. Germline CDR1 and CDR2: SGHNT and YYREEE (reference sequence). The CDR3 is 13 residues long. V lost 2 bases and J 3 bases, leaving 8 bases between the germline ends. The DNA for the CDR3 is TGTGCCAGCAGCTTCGCGGGTAAAGAGACCCAGTACTTC. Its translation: CASSFAGKETQYF.

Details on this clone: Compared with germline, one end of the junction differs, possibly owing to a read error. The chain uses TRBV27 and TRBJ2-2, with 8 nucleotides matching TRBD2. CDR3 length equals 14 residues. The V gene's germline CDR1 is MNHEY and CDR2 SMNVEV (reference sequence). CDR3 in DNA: TGTGCCGGCAGAAGCGGGAGAGCAGGCGGGGAGCTGTTTTTT. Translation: CAGRSGRAGGELFF.

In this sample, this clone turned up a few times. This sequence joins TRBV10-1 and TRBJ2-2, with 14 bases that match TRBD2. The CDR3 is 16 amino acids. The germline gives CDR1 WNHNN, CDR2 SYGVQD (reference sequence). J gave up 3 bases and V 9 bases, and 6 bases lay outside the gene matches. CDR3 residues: CASGTSGSYDTGELFF. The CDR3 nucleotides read TGCGCCAGTGGGACTAGCGGGAGTTATGACACCGGGGAGCTGTTTTTT.

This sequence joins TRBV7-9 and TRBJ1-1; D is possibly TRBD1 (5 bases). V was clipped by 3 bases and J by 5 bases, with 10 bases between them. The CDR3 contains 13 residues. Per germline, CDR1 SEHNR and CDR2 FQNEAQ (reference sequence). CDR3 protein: CASSFTGGTEAFF. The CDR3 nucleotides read TGTGCCAGCAGCTTTACGGGGGGAACTGAAGCTTTCTTT.

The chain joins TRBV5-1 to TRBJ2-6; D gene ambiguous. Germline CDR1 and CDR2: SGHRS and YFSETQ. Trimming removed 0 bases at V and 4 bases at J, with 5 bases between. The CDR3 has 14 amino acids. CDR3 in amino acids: CASSLAVGANVLTF. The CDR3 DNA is TGCGCCAGCAGCTTGGCCGTCGGGGCCAACGTCCTGACTTTC.

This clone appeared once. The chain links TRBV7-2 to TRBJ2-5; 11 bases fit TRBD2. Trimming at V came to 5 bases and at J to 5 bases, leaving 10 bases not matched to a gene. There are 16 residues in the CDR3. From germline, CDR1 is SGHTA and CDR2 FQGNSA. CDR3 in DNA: TGTGCCAGCAGCCCGCGACTAGCGGGGAGTGGGGAGACCCAGTACTTC. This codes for CASSPRLAGSGETQYF.

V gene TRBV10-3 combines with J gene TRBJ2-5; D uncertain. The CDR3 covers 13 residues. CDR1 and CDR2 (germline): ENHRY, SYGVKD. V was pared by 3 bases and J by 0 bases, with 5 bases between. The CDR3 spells CAISDQNQETQYF. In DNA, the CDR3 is TGTGCCATCAGTGACCAGAACCAAGAGACCCAGTACTTC.

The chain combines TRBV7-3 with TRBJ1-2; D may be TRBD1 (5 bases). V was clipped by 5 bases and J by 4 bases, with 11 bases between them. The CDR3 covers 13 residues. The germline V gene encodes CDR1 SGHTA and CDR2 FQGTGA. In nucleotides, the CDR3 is TGTGCCAGCAGCCCATCCCAGGGCTATGGCTACACCTTC. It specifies CASSPSQGYGYTF.

The CDR3 here is CASSRWRTGVTGELFF. In nucleotides, the CDR3 is TGTGCCAGCAGCCGTTGGCGGACAGGCGTAACCGGGGAGCTGTTTTTT. The gene calls are TRBV5-6 and TRBJ2-2, with 7 nucleotides matching TRBD1. The germline CDR1 and CDR2 sequences are SGHDT and YYEEEE. V lost 4 bases to trimming and J lost 5 bases; unmatched junction nucleotides: 11. The CDR3 consists of 16 residues.

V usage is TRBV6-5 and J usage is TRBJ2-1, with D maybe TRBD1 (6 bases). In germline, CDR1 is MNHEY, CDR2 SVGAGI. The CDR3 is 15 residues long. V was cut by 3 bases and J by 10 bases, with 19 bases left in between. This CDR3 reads CASSYSTGLGWEQFF. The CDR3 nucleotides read TGTGCCAGCAGTTATTCAACAGGGTTAGGGTGGGAGCAGTTCTTC.

The CDR3 coding sequence is TGTGCCAGCAGTGTACAGAGACCTAGCGGGAGGAGCACAGATACGCAGTATTTT. Its translation is CASSVQRPSGRSTDTQYF. The chain uses TRBV6-4 and TRBJ2-3; TRBD2 matches at 11 bases. Germline CDR1 is MRHNA and CDR2 is SNTAGT. Trimming at V came to 4 bases and at J to 0 bases, leaving 9 bases not matched to a gene. The CDR3 is 18 residues long.

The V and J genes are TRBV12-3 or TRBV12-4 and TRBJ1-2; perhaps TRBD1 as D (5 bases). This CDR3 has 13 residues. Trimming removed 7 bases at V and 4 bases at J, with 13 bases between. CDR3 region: CASTTAESYGYTF. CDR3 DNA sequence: TGTGCCAGCACGACAGCCGAAAGCTATGGCTACACCTTC.

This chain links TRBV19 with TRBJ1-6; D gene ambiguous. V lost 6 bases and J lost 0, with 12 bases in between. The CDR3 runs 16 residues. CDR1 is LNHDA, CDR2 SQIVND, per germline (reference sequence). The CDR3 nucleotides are TGTGCCAGTAGAGACATTGGGAGCTCCTATAATTCACCCCTCCACTTT. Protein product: CASRDIGSSYNSPLHF.

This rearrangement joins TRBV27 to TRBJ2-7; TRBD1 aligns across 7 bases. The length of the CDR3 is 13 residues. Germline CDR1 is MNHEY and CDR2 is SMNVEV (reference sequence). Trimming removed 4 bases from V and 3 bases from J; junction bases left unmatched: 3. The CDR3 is CASSSRQGYEQYF. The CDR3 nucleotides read TGTGCCAGCAGTTCCCGACAGGGCTACGAGCAGTACTTC.

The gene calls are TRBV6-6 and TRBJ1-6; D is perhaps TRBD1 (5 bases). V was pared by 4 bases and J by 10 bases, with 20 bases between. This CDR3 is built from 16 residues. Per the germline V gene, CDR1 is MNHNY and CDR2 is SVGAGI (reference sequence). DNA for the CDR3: TGTGCCAGCAGTTTATTACCGGGTCCGGGGGAATCACCCCTCCACTTT. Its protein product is CASSLLPGPGESPLHF.

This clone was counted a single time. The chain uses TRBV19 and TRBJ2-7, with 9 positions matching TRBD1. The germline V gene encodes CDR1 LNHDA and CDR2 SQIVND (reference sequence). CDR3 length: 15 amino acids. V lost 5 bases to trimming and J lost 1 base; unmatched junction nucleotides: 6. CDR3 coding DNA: TGTGCCAGTAGTGATCCGGGACAGGGATCCTACGAGCAGTACTTC. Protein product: CASSDPGQGSYEQYF.

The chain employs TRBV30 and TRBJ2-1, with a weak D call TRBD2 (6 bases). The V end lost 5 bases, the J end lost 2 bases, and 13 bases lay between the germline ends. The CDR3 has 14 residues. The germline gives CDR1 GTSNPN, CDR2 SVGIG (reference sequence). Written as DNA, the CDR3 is TGTGCCTGGGTGAGGGGCGGGACCTACAATGAGCAGTTCTTC. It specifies CAWVRGGTYNEQFF.

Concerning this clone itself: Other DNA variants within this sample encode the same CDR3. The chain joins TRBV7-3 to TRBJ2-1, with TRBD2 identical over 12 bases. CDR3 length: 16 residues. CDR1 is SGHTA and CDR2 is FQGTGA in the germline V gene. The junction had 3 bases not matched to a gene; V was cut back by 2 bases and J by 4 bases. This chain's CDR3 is CASSLGLAGGYNEQFF. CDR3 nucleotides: TGTGCCAGCAGCTTAGGTCTAGCGGGAGGGTACAATGAGCAGTTCTTC.

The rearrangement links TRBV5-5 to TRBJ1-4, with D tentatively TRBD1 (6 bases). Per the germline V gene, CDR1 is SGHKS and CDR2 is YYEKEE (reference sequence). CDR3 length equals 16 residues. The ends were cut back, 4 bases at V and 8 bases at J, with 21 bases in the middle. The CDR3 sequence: CASSRQVGAGREKLFF. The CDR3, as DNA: TGTGCCAGCAGCCGCCAAGTGGGGGCAGGCCGAGAAAAACTGTTTTTT.

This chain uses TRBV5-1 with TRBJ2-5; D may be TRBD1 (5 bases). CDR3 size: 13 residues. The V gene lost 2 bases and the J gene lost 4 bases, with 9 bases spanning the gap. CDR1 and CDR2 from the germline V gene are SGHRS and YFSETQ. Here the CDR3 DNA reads TGCGCCAGCAGCTTTGGGGCAACAGAGACCCAGTACTTC. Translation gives CASSFGATETQYF.

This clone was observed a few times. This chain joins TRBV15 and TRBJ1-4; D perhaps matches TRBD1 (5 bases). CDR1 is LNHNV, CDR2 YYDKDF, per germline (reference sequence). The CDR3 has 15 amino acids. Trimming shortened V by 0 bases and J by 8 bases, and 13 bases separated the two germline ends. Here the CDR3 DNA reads TGTGCCACCAGCAGAGAGAAGGGGTTAGGGGAAAAACTGTTTTTT. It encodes CATSREKGLGEKLFF.

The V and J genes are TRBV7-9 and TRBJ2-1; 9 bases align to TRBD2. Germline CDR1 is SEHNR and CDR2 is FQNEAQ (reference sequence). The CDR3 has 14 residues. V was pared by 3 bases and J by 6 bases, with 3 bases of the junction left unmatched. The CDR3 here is CASSFSGGGNEQFF. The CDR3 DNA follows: TGTGCCAGCAGCTTTAGCGGGGGCGGCAATGAGCAGTTCTTC.

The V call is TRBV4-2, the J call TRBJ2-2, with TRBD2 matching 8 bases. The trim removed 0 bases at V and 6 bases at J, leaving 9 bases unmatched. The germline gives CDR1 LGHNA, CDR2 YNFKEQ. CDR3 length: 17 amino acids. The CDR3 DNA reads TGTGCCAGCAGCCAAGAGGTAGCGGGGTTCTATCCCGGGGAGCTGTTTTTT. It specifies CASSQEVAGFYPGELFF.

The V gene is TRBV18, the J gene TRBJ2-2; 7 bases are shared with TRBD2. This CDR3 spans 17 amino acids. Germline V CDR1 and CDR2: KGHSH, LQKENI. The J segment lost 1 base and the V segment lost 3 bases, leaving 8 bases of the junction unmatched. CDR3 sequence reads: CASSPIRLAENTGELFF. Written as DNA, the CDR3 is TGTGCCAGCTCACCGATCCGGCTAGCGGAGAACACCGGGGAGCTGTTTTTT.

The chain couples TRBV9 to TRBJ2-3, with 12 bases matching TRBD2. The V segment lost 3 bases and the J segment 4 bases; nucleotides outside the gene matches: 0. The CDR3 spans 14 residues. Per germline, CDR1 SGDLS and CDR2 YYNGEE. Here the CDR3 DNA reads TGTGCCAGCAGCGGACTAGCGGGAGCAGATACGCAGTATTTT. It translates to CASSGLAGADTQYF.